This is a list of T cell receptor beta chains from one sample in a study of long-term antiretroviral therapy in people with HIV. TCRdb's table, derived via immunoSEQ multiplex PCR, lists solely in-frame clones and lacks some. The sample carries some 19,000 clones, less than 85% recorded once. The sequencing here drew on unsorted PBMCs, taken 0.9 years after starting antiretroviral therapy. These receptors were taken from a man between 18 and 35 years old with HIV. Both conserved end residues are part of each CDR3. A D gene is named only where the DNA matches it firmly. Some rows mark clone size as missing; the rest say once, few, many or name a class of expanded clone.

CDR3 protein: CASSLGGALPNEQFF; CDR3 DNA: TGTGCCAGCAGCTTGGGGGGGGCCCTACCCAATGAGCAGTTCTTC; D gene: .; clone size: .; V gene: TRBV5-4; J gene: TRBJ2-1
CDR3 protein: CASSYLEGEQFF; CDR3 DNA: TGTGCCAGCAGTTACCTCGAAGGGGAGCAGTTCTTC; D gene: .; clone size: .; V gene: TRBV6-5; J gene: TRBJ2-1
CDR3 protein: CASRTPGQGHQETQYF; CDR3 DNA: TGCGCCAGCAGGACCCCGGGACAGGGACATCAAGAGACCCAGTACTTC; D gene: TRBD1; clone size: .; V gene: TRBV10-2; J gene: TRBJ2-5
CDR3 protein: CASTVSNQPQHF; CDR3 DNA: TGTGCCAGTACAGTTAGCAATCAGCCCCAGCATTTT; D gene: .; clone size: .; V gene: TRBV19; J gene: TRBJ1-5
CDR3 protein: CASGQLAGAEPGELFF; CDR3 DNA: TGTGCTAGTGGCCAATTAGCGGGGGCTGAACCTGGGGAGCTGTTTTTT; D gene: TRBD2; clone size: .; V gene: TRBV12-5; J gene: TRBJ2-2
CDR3 protein: CASSSGAGYYGYTF; CDR3 DNA: TGTGCCAGCAGTAGTGGGGCGGGGTACTATGGCTATACCTTC; D gene: .; clone size: .; V gene: TRBV28; J gene: TRBJ1-2
CDR3 protein: CASFTPGTGALGGANVLTF; CDR3 DNA: TGTGCCAGTTTTACTCCCGGGACAGGGGCTTTAGGTGGGGCCAACGTCCTGACTTTC; D gene: TRBD1; clone size: .; V gene: TRBV5-4; J gene: TRBJ2-6
CDR3 protein: CASSLWLTDTQYF; CDR3 DNA: TGTGCCAGCAGTCTTTGGTTGACAGATACGCAGTATTTT; D gene: .; clone size: .; V gene: TRBV28; J gene: TRBJ2-3
CDR3 protein: CASSLGQGNYGYTF; CDR3 DNA: TGCGCCAGCAGCTTGGGACAGGGAAACTATGGCTACACCTTC; D gene: TRBD1; clone size: .; V gene: TRBV5-1; J gene: TRBJ1-2
CDR3 protein: CASSEGHPAGYTF; CDR3 DNA: TGCGCCAGCAGTGAAGGCCACCCGGCGGGCTACACCTTC; D gene: .; clone size: .; V gene: TRBV10-2; J gene: TRBJ1-2
CDR3 protein: CASSSGDTTNTEAFF; CDR3 DNA: TGTGCCAGCAGTTCAGGGGACACCACAAACACTGAAGCTTTCTTT; D gene: .; clone size: .; V gene: TRBV6-1; J gene: TRBJ1-1
CDR3 protein: CASTPGVTPRAPLHF; CDR3 DNA: TGTGCCAGTACCCCGGGGGTGACCCCGAGGGCACCCCTCCACTTT; D gene: .; clone size: .; V gene: TRBV19; J gene: TRBJ1-6
CDR3 protein: CASSPTLSKYNSPLHF; CDR3 DNA: TGTGCCAGCAGCCCAACGCTTTCGAAATATAATTCACCCCTCCACTTT; D gene: .; clone size: .; V gene: TRBV7-2; J gene: TRBJ1-6
CDR3 protein: CASTDNYNSPLHF; CDR3 DNA: TGTGCCAGCACGGATAATTATAATTCACCCCTCCACTTT; D gene: .; clone size: few; V gene: TRBV2; J gene: TRBJ1-6
CDR3 protein: CASSPPSGGLDTQYF; CDR3 DNA: TGTGCCAGCAGTCCCCCTAGCGGGGGGTTGGATACGCAGTATTTT; D gene: TRBD2; clone size: .; V gene: TRBV6-5; J gene: TRBJ2-3
CDR3 protein: CASSLLSQNTEAFF; CDR3 DNA: TGCGCCAGCAGCTTGTTGTCACAGAACACTGAAGCTTTCTTT; D gene: .; clone size: .; V gene: TRBV5-1; J gene: TRBJ1-1
CDR3 protein: CASSRGTLLNINEQFF; CDR3 DNA: TGTGCCAGCAGCAGAGGGACTCTTCTGAATATCAATGAGCAGTTCTTC; D gene: .; clone size: .; V gene: TRBV11-2; J gene: TRBJ2-1
CDR3 protein: CASSPSGGQETQYF; CDR3 DNA: TGTGCCAGCAGCCCTAGCGGGGGGCAAGAGACCCAGTACTTC; D gene: TRBD2; clone size: .; V gene: TRBV6-6; J gene: TRBJ2-5
CDR3 protein: CASSPRTSGGNEQFF; CDR3 DNA: TGTGCCAGCAGCCCCCGGACTAGCGGGGGCAATGAGCAGTTCTTC; D gene: TRBD2; clone size: .; V gene: TRBV5-4; J gene: TRBJ2-1
CDR3 protein: CASSLGQVDSPLHF; CDR3 DNA: TGTGCCAGCAGTTTGGGACAGGTGGATTCACCCCTCCACTTT; D gene: TRBD1; clone size: few; V gene: TRBV28; J gene: TRBJ1-6
CDR3 protein: CASSRGQGNNSPLHF; CDR3 DNA: TGTGCCAGCAGCCGGGGACAGGGCAATAATTCACCCCTCCACTTT; D gene: TRBD1; clone size: .; V gene: TRBV7-9; J gene: TRBJ1-6
CDR3 protein: CATKKISGDFYSNQPQHF; CDR3 DNA: TGTGCCACCAAAAAGATTAGTGGGGATTTTTATAGCAATCAGCCCCAGCATTTT; D gene: .; clone size: .; V gene: TRBV19; J gene: TRBJ1-5
CDR3 protein: CASRRPSSYNSPLHF; CDR3 DNA: TGTGCCAGCAGGAGACCTAGCTCCTATAATTCACCCCTCCACTTT; D gene: .; clone size: .; V gene: TRBV6-5; J gene: TRBJ1-6
CDR3 protein: CASSALVNTEAFF; CDR3 DNA: TGTGCCAGCAGTGCCCTGGTAAACACTGAAGCTTTCTTT; D gene: .; clone size: .; V gene: TRBV2; J gene: TRBJ1-1
CDR3 protein: CASSLLAGTDTQYF; CDR3 DNA: TGCGCCAGCAGCCTCCTAGCGGGCACAGATACGCAGTATTTT; D gene: TRBD2; clone size: .; V gene: TRBV5-1; J gene: TRBJ2-3
CDR3 protein: CASSNRDEKLFF; CDR3 DNA: TGTGCCAGCAGCAACAGGGATGAAAAACTGTTTTTT; D gene: .; clone size: .; V gene: TRBV11-2; J gene: TRBJ1-4
CDR3 protein: CARGTGGLGIQYF; CDR3 DNA: TGCGCCAGGGGGACAGGGGGCTTGGGCATTCAGTACTTC; D gene: TRBD1; clone size: .; V gene: TRBV5-1; J gene: TRBJ2-4
CDR3 protein: CASSEVSNVPQETQYF; CDR3 DNA: TGTGCCAGCAGTGAAGTGTCCAACGTACCACAAGAGACCCAGTACTTC; D gene: .; clone size: .; V gene: TRBV6-1; J gene: TRBJ2-5
CDR3 protein: CASINNEQFF; CDR3 DNA: TGTGCCAGCATTAACAATGAGCAGTTCTTC; D gene: .; clone size: once; V gene: TRBV28; J gene: TRBJ2-1
CDR3 protein: CASRSLPLVDTQYF; CDR3 DNA: TGTGCCAGCAGATCGCTGCCTCTTGTAGATACGCAGTATTTT; D gene: .; clone size: .; V gene: TRBV6-5; J gene: TRBJ2-3
CDR3 protein: CASRSWGASNQPQHF; CDR3 DNA: TGTGCCAGCAGGTCTTGGGGGGCAAGCAATCAGCCCCAGCATTTT; D gene: .; clone size: .; V gene: TRBV6-1; J gene: TRBJ1-5
CDR3 protein: CASSPEQRSSYNEQFF; CDR3 DNA: TGTGCCAGCTCACCGGAACAGAGAAGCTCCTACAATGAGCAGTTCTTC; D gene: .; clone size: .; V gene: TRBV18; J gene: TRBJ2-1
CDR3 protein: CATGHTLGGELFF; CDR3 DNA: TGTGCAACGGGACACACTTTAGGCGGGGAGCTGTTTTTT; D gene: .; clone size: .; V gene: TRBV28; J gene: TRBJ2-2
CDR3 protein: CASSLAREGQMFF; CDR3 DNA: TGTGCCAGCAGCTTAGCTCGGGAGGGACAGATGTTCTTC; D gene: .; clone size: .; V gene: TRBV7-9; J gene: TRBJ2-1
CDR3 protein: CASSKTGGYEQYF; CDR3 DNA: TGTGCCAGTAGTAAGACAGGGGGCTACGAGCAGTACTTC; D gene: TRBD1; clone size: .; V gene: TRBV19; J gene: TRBJ2-7
CDR3 protein: CASSFPNYGYTF; CDR3 DNA: TGTGCCAGCAGTTTTCCAAACTATGGCTACACCTTC; D gene: .; clone size: .; V gene: TRBV2; J gene: TRBJ1-2
CDR3 protein: CASSESRGGGTTDTQYF; CDR3 DNA: TGTGCCAGCAGTGAGTCCCGGGGCGGGGGAACCACAGATACGCAGTATTTT; D gene: TRBD2; clone size: once; V gene: TRBV6-1; J gene: TRBJ2-3
CDR3 protein: CASSQQRSLEAFF; CDR3 DNA: TGTGCCAGCAGCCAACAACGGAGCCTTGAAGCTTTCTTT; D gene: .; clone size: .; V gene: TRBV14; J gene: TRBJ1-1
CDR3 protein: CASSYGTASTDTQYF; CDR3 DNA: TGTGCCAGCAGCTACGGGACAGCTAGCACAGATACGCAGTATTTT; D gene: TRBD1; clone size: .; V gene: TRBV7-9; J gene: TRBJ2-3
CDR3 protein: CASRGSVATNEKLFF; CDR3 DNA: TGTGCCAGCAGGGGGTCCGTAGCAACTAATGAAAAACTGTTTTTT; D gene: .; clone size: .; V gene: TRBV28; J gene: TRBJ1-4
CDR3 protein: CASSPRTGNTGELFF; CDR3 DNA: TGTGCCAGCAGCCCTCGGACAGGGAACACCGGGGAGCTGTTTTTT; D gene: TRBD1; clone size: .; V gene: TRBV11-2; J gene: TRBJ2-2
CDR3 protein: CASSESGGSGTGELFF; CDR3 DNA: TGCGCCAGCAGTGAGTCCGGGGGGTCTGGCACCGGGGAGCTGTTTTTT; D gene: TRBD2; clone size: .; V gene: TRBV10-1; J gene: TRBJ2-2
CDR3 protein: CASSHTGQFSNQPQHF; CDR3 DNA: TGTGCCAGCAGTCACACCGGACAGTTCAGCAATCAGCCCCAGCATTTT; D gene: .; clone size: .; V gene: TRBV27; J gene: TRBJ1-5
CDR3 protein: CASSRGLHQPQHF; CDR3 DNA: TGTGCCAGTAGTAGGGGTCTCCATCAGCCCCAGCATTTT; D gene: .; clone size: .; V gene: TRBV19; J gene: TRBJ1-5
CDR3 protein: CASSQSGGQSPLHF; CDR3 DNA: TGTGCCAGTAGTCAGTCAGGGGGCCAATCACCCCTCCACTTT; D gene: TRBD1; clone size: .; V gene: TRBV19; J gene: TRBJ1-6